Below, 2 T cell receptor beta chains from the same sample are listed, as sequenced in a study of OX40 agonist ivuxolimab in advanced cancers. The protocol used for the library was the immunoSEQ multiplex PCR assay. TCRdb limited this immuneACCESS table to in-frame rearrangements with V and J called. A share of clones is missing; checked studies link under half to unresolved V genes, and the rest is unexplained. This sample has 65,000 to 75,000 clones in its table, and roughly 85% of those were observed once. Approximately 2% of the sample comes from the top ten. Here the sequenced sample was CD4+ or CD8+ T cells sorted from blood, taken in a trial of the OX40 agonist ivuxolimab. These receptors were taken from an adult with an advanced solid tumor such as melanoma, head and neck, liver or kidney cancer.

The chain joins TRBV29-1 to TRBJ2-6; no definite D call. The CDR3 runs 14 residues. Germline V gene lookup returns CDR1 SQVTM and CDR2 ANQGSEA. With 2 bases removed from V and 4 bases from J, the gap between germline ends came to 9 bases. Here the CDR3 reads CSVETSQGANVLTF. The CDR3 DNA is TGCAGCGTTGAAACGTCACAGGGGGCCAACGTCCTGACTTTC.

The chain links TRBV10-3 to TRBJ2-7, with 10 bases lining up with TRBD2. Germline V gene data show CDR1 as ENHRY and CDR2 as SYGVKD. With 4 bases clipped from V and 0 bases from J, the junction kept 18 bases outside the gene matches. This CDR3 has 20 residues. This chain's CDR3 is CAISAWGSGGNVASSYEQYF. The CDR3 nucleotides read TGTGCCATCAGTGCCTGGGGTAGCGGGGGGAATGTTGCGAGCTCCTACGAGCAGTACTTC.